A single sample is the source of the 13 T cell receptor beta chains below, sequenced in a study of identical twins (dated by TCRdb to 2016 to 2017). Library method: 5' RACE. Sequencer: Illumina HiSeq 2000. TCRdb took the public reads, trimmed them with fastp at Q25, ran MiXCR for clone calling and kept in-frame beta chains. One record per CDR3 amino acid sequence lists the most common genes and DNA. The sample table contains 650,000 to 750,000 distinct CDR3 sequences; only one count was recorded for approximately 22% of them. Around 4.5% of the sample is held by the ten biggest clonotypes. A further study also used this sample, focusing on T cells expressing NK-cell markers.

The sample taken for sequencing was PBMCs. The receptor source for this set is a woman under 30 in good health.

This chain connects TRBV25-1 to TRBJ2-7; D is ambiguous. The CDR3 consists of 13 residues. From germline, CDR1 is MGHDK and CDR2 SYGVNS. Trimming removed 8 bases from V and 4 bases from J, with 15 bases in between. As DNA, the CDR3 is TGTGCCAGCTCGACACCTCAATTTTACGAGCAGTACTTC. Translating gives CASSTPQFYEQYF.

This clonotype was observed many times. J is TRBJ1-4 and V is TRBV9, with 8 bases fitting TRBD1. The ends lost 3 bases at V and 12 bases at J; junction bases unmatched: 10. Germline-derived CDR1 and CDR2 are SGDLS and YYNGEE. This CDR3 comprises 14 residues. The CDR3 coding sequence is TGTGCCAGCAGCGACGGGACAGGAGACAGGGAACTGTTTTTT. Translating it yields CASSDGTGDRELFF.

The chain combines TRBV5-1 with TRBJ2-7; a possible D gene is TRBD1 (6 bases). The germline V gene encodes CDR1 SGHRS and CDR2 YFSETQ. The CDR3 has 14 amino acids. Deletions cut 0 bases from V and 5 bases from J, with 12 bases between. DNA for the CDR3: TGCGCCAGCAGCTTGGGACAGGATTTCGACGAGCAGTACTTC. Encoded protein: CASSLGQDFDEQYF.

The CDR3 sequence is CASSYIPGQRISGANVLTF. The DNA for the CDR3 is TGTGCCAGCAGCTACATACCGGGACAGAGAATCTCTGGGGCCAACGTCCTGACTTTC. This chain links TRBV5-6 with TRBJ2-6, with TRBD1 identical over 7 bases. J lost 0 bases, V lost 3 bases, and 12 bases had no gene match. This CDR3 spans 19 amino acids. Germline V CDR1 and CDR2: SGHDT, YYEEEE.

This clonotype has a count of ten or more. The rearrangement joins TRBV2 to TRBJ2-2; 8 positions match TRBD1. The CDR3 has 14 amino acids. The J segment lost 5 bases and the V segment lost 3 bases, leaving 2 bases of the junction unmatched. CDR1 and CDR2 from the germline V gene are SNHLY and FYNNEI. The CDR3 coding sequence is TGTGCCAGCAGTGATCAGGGGGCGACCGGGGAGCTGTTTTTT. This sequence encodes CASSDQGATGELFF. The full variable domain, with the rest looked up from reference TRBV2 and TRBJ2-2, is EPEVTQTPSHQVTQMGQEVILRCVPISNHLYFYWYRQILGQKVEFLVSFYNNEISEKSEIFDDQFSVERPDGSNFTLKIRSTKLEDSAMYFCASSDQGATGELFFGEGSRLTVL.

This clonotype appeared a few times. This rearrangement joins TRBV20-1 to TRBJ2-4, with D possibly being TRBD2 (5 bases). CDR3 length equals 14 residues. The germline V and J ends were trimmed by 5 bases and 0 bases, with 11 bases remaining between them. Germline CDR1 is DFQATT and CDR2 is SNEGSKA (reference sequence). The CDR3 sequence is CSAAADLAKNIQYF. CDR3 in DNA: TGCAGTGCTGCAGCGGATCTAGCCAAAAACATTCAGTACTTC.

V is TRBV20-1 and J is TRBJ2-5; no clear D gene. V lost 4 bases and J 1 base, leaving 4 bases between the germline ends. The CDR3 loop spans 11 amino acids. The germline gives CDR1 DFQATT, CDR2 SNEGSKA (reference sequence). The CDR3 spells CSAILQETQYF. As DNA, the CDR3 is TGCAGTGCTATCCTCCAAGAGACCCAGTACTTC.

The rearrangement joins TRBV6-1 to TRBJ1-4, with D uncertain. From germline, CDR1 is MNHNS and CDR2 SASEGT. There are 15 residues in the CDR3. The V end lost 7 bases, the J end lost 2 bases, and 14 bases lay between the germline ends. Here the CDR3 DNA reads TGTGCCAGCACCCCCAGGAGGGCCACTAATGAAAAACTGTTTTTT. This sequence encodes CASTPRRATNEKLFF.

This clonotype was detected many times. This chain joins TRBV7-9 and TRBJ2-1; 14 positions match TRBD2. J lost 8 bases, V lost 4 bases, and 10 bases had no gene match. The CDR3 loop spans 17 amino acids. Per the germline V gene, CDR1 is SEHNR and CDR2 is FQNEAQ (reference sequence). The CDR3 protein is CASSSRQGTSGSYEQFF. The CDR3 bases are TGTGCCAGCAGCTCTAGACAAGGGACTAGCGGGAGCTATGAGCAGTTCTTC.

This clonotype was observed a handful of times. The chain has TRBV6-5 and TRBJ2-3, with D uncertain. V lost 2 bases, J lost 4 bases, and 10 bases lay in between. CDR1 MNHEY and CDR2 SVGAGI come from the germline V gene. CDR3 length: 14 residues. The CDR3 nucleotides read TGTGCCAGCAGTTACCAGATAGGTCCAGATACGCAGTATTTT. Its protein is CASSYQIGPDTQYF.

This clonotype was counted between two and nine times. The J gene is TRBJ2-1, the V gene TRBV12-3 or TRBV12-4; 9 nucleotides align to TRBD2. This CDR3 is built from 13 residues. Unmatched junction bases numbered 3, after V lost 3 bases and J lost 9 bases. CDR3 DNA sequence: TGTGCCAGCAGTTTTCTGCGGGAGGGTGAGCAGTTCTTC. Translating gives CASSFLREGEQFF.

This chain links TRBV12-3 or TRBV12-4 with TRBJ1-5; 8 bases line up with TRBD1. V lost 6 bases, J lost 4 bases, and 8 bases stayed unmatched. The length of the CDR3 is 15 residues. CDR3 coding DNA: TGTGCCAGCAGGCAGGACAGGGTACGAAATCAGCCCCAGCATTTT. Translated: CASRQDRVRNQPQHF.

Ten or more counts support this clonotype. The V and J genes are TRBV20-1 and TRBJ2-5; 9 bases match TRBD2. CDR1 and CDR2 from the germline V gene are DFQATT and SNEGSKA (reference sequence). This CDR3 contains 15 residues. The junction had 12 bases not matched to a gene; V was cut back by 4 bases and J by 6 bases. Written as DNA, the CDR3 is TGCAGTGCTACATATAGCGGGGGCCGCTCCCAGACCCAGTACTTC. Amino acids: CSATYSGGRSQTQYF.